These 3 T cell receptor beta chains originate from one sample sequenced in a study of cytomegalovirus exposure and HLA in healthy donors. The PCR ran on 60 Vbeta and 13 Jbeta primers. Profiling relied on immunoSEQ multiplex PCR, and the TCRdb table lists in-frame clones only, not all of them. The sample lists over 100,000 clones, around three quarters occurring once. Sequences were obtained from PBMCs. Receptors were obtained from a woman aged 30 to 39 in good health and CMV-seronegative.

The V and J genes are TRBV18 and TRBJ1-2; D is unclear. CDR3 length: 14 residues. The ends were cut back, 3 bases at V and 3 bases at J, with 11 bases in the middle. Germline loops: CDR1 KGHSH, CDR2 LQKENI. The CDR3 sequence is CASSPRGGDYGYTF. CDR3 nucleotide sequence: TGTGCCAGCTCACCTCGGGGTGGGGACTATGGCTACACCTTC.

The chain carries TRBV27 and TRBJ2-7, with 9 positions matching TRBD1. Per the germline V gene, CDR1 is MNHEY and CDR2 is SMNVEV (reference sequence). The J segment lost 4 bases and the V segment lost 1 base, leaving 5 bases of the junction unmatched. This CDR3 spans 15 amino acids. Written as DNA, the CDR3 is TGTGCCAGCAGTTTATTGGGACAGGGTGAATACGAGCAGTACTTC. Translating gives CASSLLGQGEYEQYF.

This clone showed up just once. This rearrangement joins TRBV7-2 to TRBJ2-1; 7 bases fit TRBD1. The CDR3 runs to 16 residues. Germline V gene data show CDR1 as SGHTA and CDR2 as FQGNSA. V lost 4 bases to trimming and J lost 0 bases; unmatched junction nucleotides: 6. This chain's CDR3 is CASSSLGTVSYNEQFF. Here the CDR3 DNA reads TGTGCCAGCAGCTCCCTCGGGACAGTCTCCTACAATGAGCAGTTCTTC.